The source of this T cell receptor (beta chain) is a study of T cell repertoires in cytomegalovirus infection. Study overall: Epitope selection comprised recently identified HLA-C-restricted CMV epitopes and well-studied HLA-B-restricted CMV epitopes. Public TCR beta signatures marked donors with CMV infection and the matching HLA.

As for this clonotype: Its antigen is still unknown.

CDR1 and CDR2 from the germline V gene are SEHNR and FQNEAQ (reference sequence). The CDR3 is 14 amino acids. The junction had 10 bases not matched to a gene; V was cut back by 4 bases and J by 10 bases. From the reads, TCRdb called clonotypes with MiXCR, one entry per CDR3 protein. This sample carries approximately 1,000,000 distinct CDR3 sequences, around 32% of them seen once, and the ten largest clones take under 15%. Findings and limits, study-wide: Carriers of CMV plus the relevant HLA were identified by cumulative public TCR beta family frequency. HLA-C-restricted TCR beta clonotypes specific for CMV led the ex vivo response.

The sequenced sample was cultured CD8+ T cells from PBMCs, obtained from culture after CMV antigen stimulation. The chain recombines TRBV7-9 with TRBJ2-1, with 7 nucleotides matching TRBD1. The origin of this receptor is a human donor in good health (CMV status not recorded). Some clones in this sample may be carry-over from other donors' samples. The CDR3 DNA sequence: TGTGCCAGCAGCTCTCGACAGGGTCAGATGGAGCAGTTCTTC. Its translation is CASSSRQGQMEQFF.